The 11 T cell receptor beta chains below all came from one sample that was sequenced in a study of memory CD4+ T cells and cytomegalovirus serostatus. The sort gate was single viable CD3+CD4+CD8-CD45RO+ cells for memory CD4+ T cells. Method: immunoSEQ multiplex PCR; TCRdb's copy keeps in-frame clones and lacks some. In the table there are around 45,000 clones, 76% of which are singletons. The sequenced sample was memory CD4+ T cells from blood. The receptors here all came from an adult in good health and CMV-seronegative.

CDR3 nucleotide sequence: TGTGCCAGCAGCTTAGCGCCCGGGACAGACTATGGCTACACCTTC. Protein: CASSLAPGTDYGYTF. The chain employs TRBV7-9 and TRBJ1-2, with 7 bases aligning to TRBD1. CDR1 is SEHNR and CDR2 is FQNEAQ in the germline V gene (reference sequence). V was pared by 0 bases and J by 3 bases, with 4 bases of the junction left unmatched. The CDR3 spans 15 residues.

This chain links TRBV7-2 with TRBJ1-5; D call uncertain. Trimming cost V 3 bases and J 9 bases, with 18 bases left between them. There are 15 residues in the CDR3. CDR1 is SGHTA, CDR2 FQGNSA, per germline. In DNA form, the CDR3 reads TGTGCCAGCAGCTTGGCCGGGCAAATAACTACGCCCCAGCATTTT. It encodes CASSLAGQITTPQHF.

The chain links TRBV5-6 to TRBJ1-1; D gene unclear. This CDR3 has 14 amino acids. Germline loops: CDR1 SGHDT, CDR2 YYEEEE. The V end was cut by 3 bases, the J end by 10 bases, with 19 bases between. CDR3 nucleotides: TGTGCCAGCAGCTGGACCTCTGCCCCACTGGTAGCTTTCTTT. Amino acid sequence: CASSWTSAPLVAFF.

V and J are TRBV7-8 and TRBJ2-3; 11 bases line up with TRBD2. J gave up 3 bases and V 1 base, and 12 bases lay outside the gene matches. CDR1 and CDR2 (germline): SGHVS, FQNEAQ. The CDR3 length is 19 residues. CDR3 loop: CASSLVRLWASGGTDTQYF. The CDR3 DNA reads as TGTGCCAGCAGCTTAGTTCGTCTCTGGGCTAGCGGGGGGACAGATACGCAGTATTTT.

CDR3 sequence: CASSRQKDTEAFF. CDR3 bases: TGTGCCAGCTCCCGACAGAAAGACACTGAAGCTTTCTTT. The chain has TRBV18 and TRBJ1-1; D might be TRBD1 (5 bases). The germline CDR1 and CDR2 sequences are KGHSH and LQKENI. The CDR3 extends over 13 amino acids. Deletions cut 6 bases from V and 3 bases from J, with 11 bases between.

This clone appeared a single time. The chain carries TRBV7-2 and TRBJ2-7; D possibly matches TRBD1 or TRBD2 (5 bases each). The CDR3 contains 14 residues. Between the trimmed V and J ends, which lost 1 base and 1 base, there was a span of 8 bases. Germline V gene lookup returns CDR1 SGHTA and CDR2 FQGNSA. CDR3 loop: CASSLGGRSYEQYF. CDR3 DNA sequence: TGTGCCAGCAGCTTAGGGGGGAGATCCTACGAGCAGTACTTC.

This chain uses TRBV6-1 with TRBJ1-1, with 8 bases lining up with TRBD1. The CDR3 has 15 residues. V trimming: 3 bases; J trimming: 4 bases; junction bases outside the gene matches: 7. CDR1 MNHNS and CDR2 SASEGT come from the germline V gene. The CDR3 region has the DNA TGTGCCAGCAGTGATCGGGGGCAGGGGGCCACTGAAGCTTTCTTT. Translating it yields CASSDRGQGATEAFF.

The CDR3 sequence is CSASDTYEQYF. The CDR3 region has the DNA TGCAGTGCTTCGGATACCTACGAGCAGTACTTC. This chain joins TRBV20-1 and TRBJ2-7; D gene unclear. The CDR3 loop spans 11 amino acids. V shed 5 bases and J shed 2 bases, with 7 bases lying between them. CDR1 and CDR2 from the germline V gene are DFQATT and SNEGSKA (reference sequence).

The chain links TRBV7-2 to TRBJ2-3, with TRBD2 as a possible D gene (6 bases). This CDR3 comprises 16 residues. CDR1 and CDR2 from the germline V gene are SGHTA and FQGNSA. Trimming took 1 base from V and 5 from J, leaving 16 bases between them. As DNA, the CDR3 is TGTGCCAGCAGCTTAGGATTGCGGGGTCCGGTAGATACGCAGTATTTT. Translating gives CASSLGLRGPVDTQYF.

The chain has TRBV25-1 and TRBJ2-3; D may be TRBD1 (6 bases). V was clipped by 4 bases and J by 6 bases, with 8 bases between them. This CDR3 is 12 amino acids long. Per germline, CDR1 MGHDK and CDR2 SYGVNS. CDR3 residues: CASSAQGDTQYF. CDR3 coding DNA: TGTGCCAGCAGTGCCCAGGGGGATACGCAGTATTTT. The full variable domain, completed using reference TRBV25-1 and TRBJ2-3, is EADIYQTPRYLVIGTGKKITLECSQTMGHDKMYWYQQDPGMELHLIHYSYGVNSTEKGDLSSESTVSRIRTEHFPLTLESARPSHTSQYLCASSAQGDTQYFGPGTRLTVL.

The chain employs TRBV5-4 and TRBJ2-3; 8 bases align to TRBD2. Looked up from germline, CDR1 is SGHNT and CDR2 is YYREEE (reference sequence). The CDR3 has 13 amino acids. With V trimmed by 6 bases and J by 6 bases, 6 bases remained unmatched. This CDR3 reads CASIRGGEDTQYF. The CDR3 DNA is TGTGCCAGCATCCGGGGGGGAGAGGATACGCAGTATTTT. The whole variable domain, filled in from reference TRBV5-4 and TRBJ2-3, reads ETGVTQSPTHLIKTRGQQVTLRCSSQSGHNTVSWYQQALGQGPQFIFQYYREEENGRGNFPPRFSGLQFPNYSSELNVNALELDDSALYLCASIRGGEDTQYFGPGTRLTVL.